The clone carrying this T cell receptor beta chain has just a few counts. Its antigen remains unknown. Measured with immunoSEQ multiplex PCR; TCRdb has only the in-frame clones, and not every one. The data contain approximately 80,000 clones, 84% of them singletons. These data are taken from a study of identifying expanded T cells in peripheral blood. Study outcomes and limitations: Over around two and four weeks, about 17 and 20 clones changed, versus around 1.3 between replicates. Roughly 2-week clone count variance significantly increased as total template count grew.

Source material: blood. This receptor was taken from a person aged 18 to 69 in good health.

This CDR3 reads CATERSGSYEQYF. The CDR3 nucleotides are TGTGCCACCGAACGATCGGGCTCCTACGAGCAGTACTTC. This rearrangement joins TRBV6-5 to TRBJ2-7; D is uncertain. The V and J ends lost 10 bases and 0 bases respectively, with 13 bases between them. From germline, CDR1 is MNHEY and CDR2 SVGAGI. CDR3 length: 13 amino acids.